This is a list of T cell receptor beta chains from one sample in a study of CD8 T cells in Susac syndrome. TCRdb ran MiXCR on the immunoSEQ multiplex PCR reads and lists one entry per CDR3 protein. Of 150,000 to 200,000 distinct CDR3 sequences in the sample, nearly 97% were seen once. The sample was CD4+ T cells from PBMCs. These receptors all stem from a human donor with multiple sclerosis. The CDR3 runs from the conserved cysteine through the conserved F or W. D genes are given only for firm matches. Some rows mark clone size as missing; the rest say once, few, many or name a class of expanded clone.

clone size: -; V gene: TRBV7-8; J gene: TRBJ1-1; D gene: -; CDR3 protein: CASSLQGGDTEAFF; CDR3 DNA: TGTGCCAGCAGCCTCCAAGGTGGTGACACTGAAGCTTTCTTT
clone size: -; V gene: TRBV30; J gene: TRBJ2-3; D gene: -; CDR3 protein: CAWSAQRWAGDTQYF; CDR3 DNA: TGTGCCTGGAGCGCCCAGAGGTGGGCGGGAGATACGCAGTATTTT
clone size: -; V gene: TRBV6-5; J gene: TRBJ1-1; D gene: -; CDR3 protein: CASFRARNTEAFF; CDR3 DNA: TGTGCCAGCTTTAGGGCTCGGAACACTGAAGCTTTCTTT
clone size: once; V gene: TRBV7-2; J gene: TRBJ2-7; D gene: -; CDR3 protein: CASSLDAPGQYF; CDR3 DNA: TGTGCCAGCAGCTTAGATGCCCCAGGACAGTACTTC
clone size: -; V gene: TRBV6-2/TRBV6-3; J gene: TRBJ1-5; D gene: -; CDR3 protein: CASSERLQPQHF; CDR3 DNA: TGTGCCAGCAGTGAGAGGCTTCAGCCCCAGCATTTT
clone size: -; V gene: TRBV24-1; J gene: TRBJ2-2; D gene: -; CDR3 protein: CATSDPTGELFF; CDR3 DNA: TGTGCCACCAGTGATCCTACCGGGGAGCTGTTTTTT
clone size: -; V gene: TRBV20-1; J gene: TRBJ1-2; D gene: -; CDR3 protein: CSARAEGLLNYGYTF; CDR3 DNA: TGCAGTGCTAGAGCCGAGGGACTCTTGAACTATGGCTACACCTTC
clone size: -; V gene: TRBV7-2; J gene: TRBJ1-1; D gene: -; CDR3 protein: CASSLLWGNTEAFF; CDR3 DNA: TGTGCCAGCAGCTTACTCTGGGGAAACACTGAAGCTTTCTTT
clone size: -; V gene: TRBV19; J gene: TRBJ2-7; D gene: -; CDR3 protein: CASSTIYEQYF; CDR3 DNA: TGTGCCAGTAGTACCATCTACGAGCAGTACTTC
clone size: -; V gene: TRBV9; J gene: TRBJ2-3; D gene: TRBD2; CDR3 protein: CASSVGVAGADPTTDTQYF; CDR3 DNA: TGTGCCAGCAGCGTAGGGGTAGCGGGGGCCGACCCGACCACAGATACGCAGTATTTT
clone size: -; V gene: TRBV20-1; J gene: TRBJ2-1; D gene: -; CDR3 protein: CSAAFDGAYNEQFF; CDR3 DNA: TGCAGTGCTGCCTTCGACGGGGCCTACAATGAGCAGTTCTTC
clone size: once; V gene: TRBV6-5; J gene: TRBJ1-5; D gene: TRBD1; CDR3 protein: CASSDRQGSNQPQHF; CDR3 DNA: TGTGCCAGCAGTGACCGACAGGGTAGCAATCAGCCCCAGCATTTT
clone size: -; V gene: TRBV29-1; J gene: TRBJ1-4; D gene: -; CDR3 protein: CSVQGFGQEKLFF; CDR3 DNA: TGCAGCGTCCAGGGTTTTGGGCAAGAAAAACTGTTTTTT
clone size: -; V gene: TRBV25-1; J gene: TRBJ2-7; D gene: -; CDR3 protein: CASSESSPGTSYEQYF; CDR3 DNA: TGTGCCAGCAGTGAATCCTCCCCAGGGACTTCCTACGAGCAGTACTTC
clone size: -; V gene: TRBV30; J gene: TRBJ2-2; D gene: TRBD2; CDR3 protein: CAWTAGTSGFTGELFF; CDR3 DNA: TGTGCCTGGACGGCCGGGACTAGCGGATTCACCGGGGAGCTGTTTTTT
clone size: -; V gene: TRBV29-1; J gene: TRBJ2-7; D gene: TRBD1; CDR3 protein: CSAAGTGNSYEQYF; CDR3 DNA: TGCAGCGCTGCCGGGACAGGCAACTCCTACGAGCAGTACTTC
clone size: -; V gene: TRBV3-1; J gene: TRBJ1-2; D gene: TRBD1; CDR3 protein: CASSLLGQGRGYTF; CDR3 DNA: TGTGCCAGCAGTCTCCTAGGACAGGGCCGTGGCTACACCTTC
clone size: once; V gene: TRBV27; J gene: TRBJ2-1; D gene: -; CDR3 protein: CASSLIAGEVREQFF; CDR3 DNA: TGTGCCAGCAGTTTGATCGCAGGGGAGGTTCGTGAGCAGTTCTTC
clone size: once; V gene: TRBV20-1; J gene: TRBJ2-1; D gene: -; CDR3 protein: CSAGFRGQVNEQFF; CDR3 DNA: TGCAGTGCCGGGTTCAGGGGCCAGGTCAATGAGCAGTTCTTC
clone size: -; V gene: TRBV12-1; J gene: TRBJ2-7; D gene: -; CDR3 protein: CASSFCRDSLIREQYF; CDR3 DNA: TGTGCCAGCAGCTTTTGCCGGGACAGCCTTATTCGCGAGCAGTACTTC
clone size: -; V gene: TRBV6-2/TRBV6-3; J gene: TRBJ1-5; D gene: -; CDR3 protein: CASMVESNQPQHF; CDR3 DNA: TGTGCCAGCATGGTGGAGAGCAATCAGCCCCAGCATTTT
clone size: -; V gene: TRBV3-1; J gene: TRBJ2-3; D gene: TRBD1; CDR3 protein: CASSPWTGTTTDTQYF; CDR3 DNA: TGTGCCAGCAGCCCTTGGACAGGAACGACCACAGATACGCAGTATTTT
clone size: -; V gene: TRBV24-1; J gene: TRBJ2-1; D gene: TRBD2; CDR3 protein: CATSGSSGGAGEQFF; CDR3 DNA: TGTGCCACCAGTGGGAGTAGCGGGGGGGCAGGGGAGCAGTTCTTC
clone size: -; V gene: TRBV7-8; J gene: TRBJ2-1; D gene: -; CDR3 protein: CASSLRNYNEQFF; CDR3 DNA: TGTGCCAGCAGCCTTAGGAATTACAATGAGCAGTTCTTC
clone size: once; V gene: TRBV27; J gene: TRBJ1-4; D gene: -; CDR3 protein: CASGQGWNNRATNEKLFF; CDR3 DNA: TGTGCCAGCGGTCAGGGGTGGAACAACCGGGCAACTAATGAAAAACTGTTTTTT
clone size: -; V gene: TRBV19; J gene: TRBJ2-3; D gene: -; CDR3 protein: CASKERASTDTQYF; CDR3 DNA: TGTGCCAGTAAGGAGCGGGCCAGCACAGATACGCAGTATTTT
clone size: -; V gene: TRBV30; J gene: TRBJ2-7; D gene: -; CDR3 protein: CAWSAQTWDEQYF; CDR3 DNA: TGTGCCTGGAGTGCCCAGACATGGGACGAGCAGTACTTC
clone size: -; V gene: TRBV5-6; J gene: TRBJ2-7; D gene: TRBD1; CDR3 protein: CASSWGQISYEQYF; CDR3 DNA: TGTGCCAGCAGCTGGGGACAGATCTCCTACGAGCAGTACTTC
clone size: -; V gene: TRBV9; J gene: TRBJ1-2; D gene: -; CDR3 protein: CASRRQSATHGYTF; CDR3 DNA: TGTGCCAGCCGTCGACAGTCCGCCACTCATGGCTACACCTTC
clone size: -; V gene: TRBV7-9; J gene: TRBJ2-7; D gene: -; CDR3 protein: CASSPGTHSYEQYF; CDR3 DNA: TGTGCCAGCAGCCCCGGGACGCACTCCTACGAGCAGTACTTC
clone size: -; V gene: TRBV12-3/TRBV12-4; J gene: TRBJ1-1; D gene: -; CDR3 protein: CASSPGPTGEAFF; CDR3 DNA: TGTGCCAGCAGTCCGGGGCCAACGGGTGAAGCTTTCTTT
clone size: -; V gene: TRBV7-8; J gene: TRBJ1-3; D gene: -; CDR3 protein: CASSLGFSGNTIYF; CDR3 DNA: TGTGCCAGCAGCTTAGGGTTCTCTGGAAACACCATATATTTT
clone size: -; V gene: TRBV2; J gene: TRBJ2-1; D gene: TRBD2; CDR3 protein: CASALGLAGLSSSYNEQFF; CDR3 DNA: TGTGCCAGCGCCCTCGGACTAGCGGGGCTTTCCAGCTCCTACAATGAGCAGTTCTTC
clone size: -; V gene: TRBV20-1; J gene: TRBJ2-7; D gene: TRBD1; CDR3 protein: CSVPPGQGAYEQYF; CDR3 DNA: TGCAGTGTCCCACCGGGACAGGGAGCCTACGAGCAGTACTTC
clone size: -; V gene: TRBV7-9; J gene: TRBJ1-2; D gene: -; CDR3 protein: CASSFGRGANYGYTF; CDR3 DNA: TGTGCCAGCAGCTTTGGCAGGGGAGCTAACTATGGCTACACCTTC
clone size: -; V gene: TRBV3-1; J gene: TRBJ2-1; D gene: TRBD1; CDR3 protein: CASSHHTGVDYNEQFF; CDR3 DNA: TGTGCCAGCAGCCACCACACAGGGGTTGACTACAATGAGCAGTTCTTC
clone size: once; V gene: TRBV23-1; J gene: TRBJ1-5; D gene: -; CDR3 protein: CASSQSRGLRQPQHF; CDR3 DNA: TGCGCCAGCAGTCAATCGCGCGGGTTACGGCAGCCCCAGCATTTT
clone size: -; V gene: TRBV7-2; J gene: TRBJ2-5; D gene: -; CDR3 protein: CASSLGGVVETQYF; CDR3 DNA: TGTGCCAGCAGCTTAGGGGGGGTAGTGGAGACCCAGTACTTC
clone size: -; V gene: TRBV20-1; J gene: TRBJ2-5; D gene: TRBD2; CDR3 protein: CSARGRLAGVQYQETQYF; CDR3 DNA: TGCAGTGCTAGAGGGAGACTAGCGGGGGTCCAGTACCAAGAGACCCAGTACTTC
clone size: -; V gene: TRBV24-1; J gene: TRBJ2-3; D gene: TRBD1; CDR3 protein: CATSDRTGVADTQYF; CDR3 DNA: TGTGCCACCAGTGATCGGACAGGGGTGGCAGATACGCAGTATTTT
clone size: -; V gene: TRBV6-6; J gene: TRBJ2-4; D gene: -; CDR3 protein: CASRSPGPTNHF; CDR3 DNA: TGTGCCAGCAGATCTCCGGGACCTACAAACCACTTC
clone size: -; V gene: TRBV15; J gene: TRBJ2-1; D gene: -; CDR3 protein: CAAQTGNGNEQFF; CDR3 DNA: TGTGCCGCACAGACAGGAAATGGGAATGAGCAGTTCTTC
clone size: -; V gene: TRBV11-1; J gene: TRBJ1-6; D gene: -; CDR3 protein: CASSLEGSTNSPLHF; CDR3 DNA: TGTGCCAGCAGCTTAGAGGGATCTACTAATTCACCCCTCCACTTT
clone size: -; V gene: TRBV30; J gene: TRBJ1-1; D gene: -; CDR3 protein: CAWSLRDAKAFF; CDR3 DNA: TGTGCCTGGAGCCTCAGGGATGCGAAGGCTTTCTTT
clone size: -; V gene: TRBV3-1; J gene: TRBJ1-2; D gene: -; CDR3 protein: CASSQRDGNYGYTF; CDR3 DNA: TGTGCCAGCAGCCAACGGGACGGTAACTATGGCTACACCTTC
clone size: -; V gene: TRBV24-1; J gene: TRBJ2-1; D gene: -; CDR3 protein: CATSRGIGEQFF; CDR3 DNA: TGTGCCACCAGTCGGGGTATCGGTGAGCAGTTCTTC
clone size: -; V gene: TRBV14; J gene: TRBJ2-7; D gene: -; CDR3 protein: CASSQVSRPWRYF; CDR3 DNA: TGTGCCAGCAGCCAAGTTTCGAGACCCTGGCGGTACTTC
clone size: -; V gene: TRBV6-6; J gene: TRBJ1-4; D gene: TRBD1; CDR3 protein: CASSDRGNEKLFF; CDR3 DNA: TGTGCCAGCAGCGACAGGGGGAATGAAAAACTGTTTTTT
clone size: -; V gene: TRBV20-1; J gene: TRBJ2-5; D gene: TRBD2; CDR3 protein: CSRVPRTSGETQYF; CDR3 DNA: TGCAGTCGGGTACCTCGGACTAGCGGGGAGACCCAGTACTTC
clone size: -; V gene: TRBV14; J gene: TRBJ2-7; D gene: -; CDR3 protein: CASSQEPRLGREQYF; CDR3 DNA: TGTGCCAGCAGCCAAGAACCCAGGCTGGGGAGGGAGCAGTACTTC
clone size: -; V gene: TRBV5-1; J gene: TRBJ2-1; D gene: TRBD2; CDR3 protein: CASSQISGGLYNEQFF; CDR3 DNA: TGCGCCAGCAGCCAAATCAGCGGGGGGCTCTACAATGAGCAGTTCTTC